Following are 24 T cell receptor beta chains from one sample sequenced in a study of shared clonotypes between healthy human individuals. Using immunoSEQ multiplex PCR, the repertoire was profiled, and TCRdb retains in-frame clones only, with some absent. The data hold about 2.1 million clones, with 85% to 95% observed a single time. CD8 cells classed as naive were CD45RO-negative and positively selected for CCR7, excluding terminally differentiated effector memory CD45RA+ cells. Sequenced material: naive CD8+ T cells from PBMCs. The receptors derive from a man between 18 and 29 years old in good health. Some clones in this sample may be carry-over from other donors' samples.

The chain is built from TRBV5-6 and TRBJ2-7; D is undetermined. The CDR3 sequence is 14 residues long. From germline, CDR1 is SGHDT and CDR2 YYEEEE. Trimming shortened V by 1 base and J by 0 bases, and 8 bases separated the two germline ends. The CDR3 DNA is TGTGCCAGCAGCTTGTCACCCAGCTCCTACGAGCAGTACTTC. This codes for CASSLSPSSYEQYF.

The J gene is TRBJ2-2, the V gene TRBV7-9; maybe TRBD1 (6 bases). This CDR3 has 17 amino acids. Trimming shortened V by 5 bases and J by 6 bases, and 22 bases separated the two germline ends. Germline V gene sequence: CDR1 SEHNR, CDR2 FQNEAQ (reference sequence). Here the CDR3 reads CASSPGGGRGGSGELFF. The CDR3 DNA sequence: TGTGCCAGCAGCCCCGGAGGAGGCAGGGGCGGGTCCGGGGAGCTGTTTTTT.

On this clone itself: This sample includes further DNA sequences coding for the same CDR3. The rearrangement links TRBV6-5 to TRBJ2-1, with 13 bases that match TRBD2. CDR3 length equals 15 residues. V lost 6 bases to trimming and J lost 3 bases; unmatched junction nucleotides: 2. Germline-derived CDR1 and CDR2 are MNHEY and SVGAGI. The CDR3 DNA reads as TGTGCCAGCAGCAGACTAGCGGGAGGCTACAATGAGCAGTTCTTC. Translating it yields CASSRLAGGYNEQFF.

This chain joins TRBV25-1 and TRBJ1-1; weak D call: TRBD1 (5 bases). This CDR3 region has 13 residues. The germline V gene encodes CDR1 MGHDK and CDR2 SYGVNS. V was shortened by 8 bases and J by 5 bases, with 15 bases between the two germline ends. In DNA, the CDR3 is TGTGCCAGCGAGAGGGGCAGTGGAACTGAAGCTTTCTTT. Translating gives CASERGSGTEAFF.

The rearrangement uses TRBV7-2 and TRBJ1-4; D is undetermined. Trimming took 5 bases from V and 0 from J, leaving 10 bases between them. The CDR3 spans 15 residues. Per germline, CDR1 SGHTA and CDR2 FQGNSA. The CDR3 loop is CASSRRTATNEKLFF. As DNA, the CDR3 is TGTGCCAGCAGCAGACGGACGGCAACTAATGAAAAACTGTTTTTT.

This rearrangement joins TRBV28 to TRBJ1-1, with a weak D call TRBD1 (6 bases). Germline lookup yields CDR1 MDHEN and CDR2 SYDVKM. This CDR3 has 16 residues. V shed 7 bases and J shed 0 bases, with 18 bases lying between them. CDR3: CASTLRGRGMNTEAFF. CDR3 DNA: TGTGCCAGCACCCTGAGAGGGAGGGGGATGAACACTGAAGCTTTCTTT.

The rearrangement joins TRBV5-1 to TRBJ2-7; 8 nucleotides align to TRBD2. This CDR3 contains 16 residues. Germline V CDR1 and CDR2: SGHRS, YFSETQ. The V segment lost 0 bases and the J segment 5 bases; nucleotides outside the gene matches: 10. The CDR3 nucleotides read TGCGCCAGCAGCTTGGTTTGGCAGCGGGAGCCCCACGAGCAGTACTTC. It specifies CASSLVWQREPHEQYF. Combining the CDR3 with reference TRBV5-1 and TRBJ2-7 gives the whole variable domain KAGVTQTPRYLIKTRGQQVTLSCSPISGHRSVSWYQQTPGQGLQFLFEYFSETQRNKGNFPGRFSGRQFSNSRSEMNVSTLELGDSALYLCASSLVWQREPHEQYFGPGTRLTVT.

The chain joins TRBV2 to TRBJ2-5; no clear D gene. Trimming shortened V by 7 bases and J by 1 base, and 13 bases separated the two germline ends. The CDR3 has 14 residues. The V gene's germline CDR1 is SNHLY and CDR2 FYNNEI. Written as DNA, the CDR3 is TGTGCCAGCAAATGGTCAGAGTCCCAAGAGACCCAGTACTTC. Its protein product is CASKWSESQETQYF.

This chain joins TRBV15 and TRBJ2-7; D is possibly TRBD1 (5 bases). CDR3 length: 15 amino acids. Trimming cost V 0 bases and J 2 bases, with 11 bases left between them. CDR1 and CDR2 from the germline V gene are LNHNV and YYDKDF (reference sequence). The CDR3 DNA is TGTGCCACCAGCAGAGACCTGGACATGCCCTACGAGCAGTACTTC. Its protein product is CATSRDLDMPYEQYF.

The sample holds a few counts of this clone. This same CDR3 is encoded by further DNA sequences in the sample. The chain couples TRBV4-1 to TRBJ2-2; D is unclear. Trimming cost V 1 base and J 1 base, with 4 bases left between them. Per germline, CDR1 MGHRA and CDR2 YSYEKL. The CDR3 sequence is 14 residues long. CDR3 sequence reads: CASSQVGNTGELFF. Here the CDR3 DNA reads TGCGCCAGCAGCCAAGTAGGGAACACCGGGGAGCTGTTTTTT.

As for this clone: Additional DNA sequences in this sample encode the identical CDR3. The rearrangement links TRBV27 to TRBJ1-3; D is uncertain. This CDR3 has 13 amino acids. The V and J ends lost 4 bases and 0 bases respectively, with 4 bases between them. From germline, CDR1 is MNHEY and CDR2 SMNVEV (reference sequence). The CDR3 nucleotides are TGTGCCAGCAGTTCGCGCTCTGGAAACACCATATATTTT. As protein: CASSSRSGNTIYF.

The gene calls are TRBV9 and TRBJ2-5; D is unresolved. With 0 bases removed from V and 8 bases from J, the gap between germline ends came to 8 bases. From germline, CDR1 is SGDLS and CDR2 YYNGEE. This CDR3 is built from 12 residues. DNA of the CDR3: TGTGCCAGCAGCGTAGCCGGCGGAACCCAGTACTTC. Translated: CASSVAGGTQYF.

V gene TRBV29-1 combines with J gene TRBJ2-3, with D possibly TRBD1 on 5 matching bases. Germline values: CDR1 SQVTM, CDR2 ANQGSEA. CDR3 length: 13 amino acids. Trimming took 3 bases from V and 6 from J, leaving 13 bases between them. The CDR3 loop is CSVEKGVPDTQYF. For the CDR3, the DNA is TGCAGCGTTGAGAAAGGGGTCCCCGATACGCAGTATTTT.

A remark on this clone: The junction and the germline gene differ at one end; a read error may be behind it. V usage is TRBV11-2 and J usage is TRBJ2-5; D is possibly TRBD1 or TRBD2 (6 bases each). This CDR3 spans 15 amino acids. CDR1 is SGHAT, CDR2 FQNNGV, per germline. CDR3 loop: CASSLALGGAETQYF. The CDR3 DNA is TGTGCCAGCAGTTTAGCTTTGGGGGGCGCCGAGACCCAGTACTTC.

V usage is TRBV4-3 and J usage is TRBJ2-1, with 10 bases that match TRBD2. The CDR3 length is 17 residues. Looked up from germline, CDR1 is LGHNA and CDR2 is YSLEER. V dropped 5 bases and J dropped 7; count of bases not matched to a gene: 14. CDR3 protein: CASSSSHSSGSRNEQFF. CDR3 DNA: TGCGCCAGCAGCTCTTCTCACTCTAGCGGGAGTCGTAATGAGCAGTTCTTC.

The V gene is TRBV7-9, the J gene TRBJ1-1, with 8 bases that match TRBD1. The CDR3 contains 15 residues. Germline loops: CDR1 SEHNR, CDR2 FQNEAQ (reference sequence). V lost 5 bases, J lost 4 bases, and 9 bases stayed unmatched. CDR3 protein: CASSPPGQGITEAFF. As DNA, the CDR3 is TGTGCCAGCAGCCCACCCGGACAGGGAATCACTGAAGCTTTCTTT.

The DNA for the CDR3 is TGCGCCAGCAGCTTGGACCCCAATGAGCAGTTCTTC. Residues: CASSLDPNEQFF. V is TRBV5-1 and J is TRBJ2-1; D is unresolved. This CDR3 is built from 12 residues. Germline V gives CDR1 SGHRS, CDR2 YFSETQ. V shed 0 bases and J shed 6 bases, with 4 bases lying between them. Using reference TRBV5-1 and TRBJ2-1 for the parts outside the CDR3, the full variable domain is KAGVTQTPRYLIKTRGQQVTLSCSPISGHRSVSWYQQTPGQGLQFLFEYFSETQRNKGNFPGRFSGRQFSNSRSEMNVSTLELGDSALYLCASSLDPNEQFFGPGTRLTVL.

For this clone: The sample contains more than one DNA sequence encoding this CDR3. CDR3 amino acids: CASSLSVETQYF. Written as DNA, the CDR3 is TGTGCCAGCAGCTTGAGTGTGGAGACCCAGTACTTC. The gene calls are TRBV7-9 and TRBJ2-5, with D hard to call. Germline V gene data show CDR1 as SEHNR and CDR2 as FQNEAQ (reference sequence). CDR3 size: 12 residues. V lost 3 bases and J 5 bases, leaving 7 bases between the germline ends.

The V call is TRBV28, the J call TRBJ2-2; 7 bases fit TRBD1. Germline trimming cut 6 bases from V and 1 base from J; bases unmatched to any gene: 8. Germline CDR1 reads MDHEN; CDR2 reads SYDVKM. This CDR3 region has 16 residues. The CDR3 region has the DNA TGTGCCAGCAGAGTAGTCGACAGGGTGAACACCGGGGAGCTGTTTTTT. Its protein product is CASRVVDRVNTGELFF.

The V call is TRBV27, the J call TRBJ2-5; 12 bases are a match to TRBD2. From germline, CDR1 is MNHEY and CDR2 SMNVEV (reference sequence). This CDR3 is built from 18 residues. V dropped 5 bases and J dropped 3; count of bases not matched to a gene: 13. As DNA, the CDR3 is TGTGCCAGCAGTCTCCTATCGACTAGCGGGAGTCGGGAAGAGACCCAGTACTTC. Translation: CASSLLSTSGSREETQYF.

The chain recombines TRBV27 with TRBJ2-3; D perhaps matches TRBD1 (6 bases). The CDR3 runs 18 residues. V was pared by 2 bases and J by 2 bases, with 20 bases between. The germline gives CDR1 MNHEY, CDR2 SMNVEV (reference sequence). The chain's CDR3 is CASSLQIPTGSDTDTQYF. The CDR3 bases are TGTGCCAGCAGTTTACAAATCCCCACAGGGTCCGACACAGATACGCAGTATTTT.

This chain joins TRBV7-7 and TRBJ2-3, with D possibly matching TRBD2 (6 bases). Between the trimmed V and J ends, which lost 2 bases and 4 bases, there was a span of 10 bases. The CDR3 extends over 14 amino acids. In germline, CDR1 is SSHAT, CDR2 FNYEAQ (reference sequence). The CDR3, as DNA: TGTGCCAGCAGCTTACTGGGAGGCGCAGATACGCAGTATTTT. This gives the protein CASSLLGGADTQYF.

The chain is built from TRBV19 and TRBJ1-1; 7 nucleotides line up with TRBD1. This CDR3 has 15 amino acids. CDR1 LNHDA and CDR2 SQIVND come from the germline V gene (reference sequence). V lost 9 bases, J lost 4 bases, and 14 bases stayed unmatched. For the CDR3, the DNA is TGTGCCAGCGGAAAACTGACAGGGTCGGGCACTGAAGCTTTCTTT. As protein: CASGKLTGSGTEAFF.

V gene TRBV7-2 combines with J gene TRBJ2-2; D is perhaps TRBD1 (5 bases). Deletions cut 4 bases from V and 13 bases from J, with 13 bases between. Germline V CDR1 and CDR2: SGHTA, FQGNSA. This CDR3 comprises 12 residues. The CDR3 bases are TGTGCCAGCAGCTGGGGCAAGGCAGGGCTGTTTTTT. Amino acids: CASSWGKAGLFF.